This TCR beta chain originates from a study of glioma-infiltrating T cells (TCRdb year 2016). For the wider study: The low-grade gliomas were WHO grade II oligodendrogliomas or astrocytomas, while the glioblastomas were WHO grade IV tumors sampled at initial diagnosis rather than at recurrent diagnosis. Before surgery, glioma patients were given dexamethasone for six or fewer days. Sequencing coverage of roughly 4- to 11-fold of some 910,000 peripheral T cells was targeted for blood libraries. The study sequenced TCR alpha- and beta-chain repertoires from glioma tissue, from non-neoplastic brain tissue and from matched peripheral blood mononuclear cells. To measure how far tissue and blood T-cell populations diverged, each tissue-infiltrating repertoire was compared against the peripheral blood repertoire of the same patient. Three low-grade glioma patients, eight or nine primary glioblastoma patients and three non-glioma patients contributing non-neoplastic brain tissue were included in the paired cohort. Here is what the overall study found, with its caveats: Group comparisons were based on small numbers of patients: three non-neoplastic, three low-grade glioma and seven to nine glioblastoma patients. VJ-independent divergence between tissue and blood was found to be below expectation in non-neoplastic patients but above expectation in all gliomas, particularly low-grade gliomas. Only a very small number of CDR3 sequences turned up in both tissue and blood, a result put down to high CDR3 diversity combined with limited sampling. A signature set of shared blood CDR3 motifs marked patients with low tissue-blood divergence and was depleted in highly divergent patients.

The iRepertoire nested amplicon-rescue multiplex PCR (arm-PCR) platform was used to amplify TCR alpha and beta CDR3 regions from RNA. For one-step reverse transcription and amplification, roughly 90-450 ng of tissue mRNA or PBMC total RNA was used as input. After bead purification, a secondary multiplex PCR added Illumina adapters, and libraries were gel-purified between 200 and 400 bp. Demultiplexing relied on internal 6-nucleotide barcodes carried by the libraries. The libraries were sequenced on an Illumina MiSeq using 2x220 or 2x250 nucleotide paired-end reads. The published analysis was carried out like this. Paired reads were merged using FLASH 1.2.11 and aligned with BWA-MEM to the GRCh37 human genome, and TRA and TRB reads were then extracted. An IMGT-derived reference of cassette sequences and CDR3 motifs, with pseudogenes included, was used for V and J assignment. Reads were translated in three frames, and productive CDR3s were defined by a C…FGXG motif without stop codons. A clonotype was defined as a unique combination of a V-J cassette pair and a CDR3 amino acid sequence. Reads were filtered by Hamming distance, with the threshold set by the sequence error rate of each sample in mapped regions. TCRdb passed the public sequencing reads through fastp at Q25 and MiXCR, retaining productive beta sequences. Each entry is one CDR3 protein sequence, shown with its most common DNA and genes. Here the V and J calls rest on TCRdb's processing, not on the authors' analysis. The sample yields 300,000 to 450,000 distinct CDR3 sequences; around 38% were counted once. The biggest ten clones account for 12% of the sample.

For CDR1 and CDR2, the germline V gene lists MGHRA and YSYEKL. V has 3 bases trimmed and J has 2 bases trimmed; junction bases matching no gene number 4. Including cysteine and phenylalanine, the CDR3 has 14 amino acids. The only DNA kept is the CDR3, 42 bases in frame from the first base. Immediately after resection, surgical brain or tumor specimens were cryofrozen in liquid nitrogen, and peripheral blood cells were collected at the same time. As concerns this clonotype: Its antigen has not been determined. Per-nucleotide qualities are absent, and no much larger clonotype sits a single base away.

The sequence was collected from a human donor with low-grade glioma or glioblastoma, undergoing nonglioma brain surgery, or in good health (not recorded which). The sample taken for sequencing was glioma tissue, nonneoplastic brain tissue, or PBMCs (not recorded which). The sequence is built from TRBV4-1 and TRBJ2-7; 7 bases in between match TRBD1. The CDR3: CASSQRDSPYEQYF. The nucleotide sequence is given as TGCGCCAGCAGCCAGAGGGACAGTCCCTACGAGCAGTACTTC.